This TCR beta chain was sequenced in a study of response to subunit inactivated influenza vaccine. Study-level results: Authors suggested each seasonal influenza vaccination recruits few new T cells.

The sample holds a few counts of this clonotype. The antigen remains undetermined. The germline gives CDR1 SQVTM, CDR2 ANQGSEA. The CDR3 is 12 amino acids. Trimming stripped 5 bases from V and 6 bases from J, with 13 bases between. TCRdb re-called the RT-PCR reads with MiXCR, one entry per CDR3 protein. The sample comprises about 520,000 distinct CDR3 sequences, 6% to 9% of which are singletons, and 10% to 15% rests with the top ten. The chain is built from TRBV29-1 and TRBJ1-1; no definite D call. Source: PBMCs from blood, taken around 25 months after vaccination. This sequence originates from a man aged 45-69 years who received an inactivated influenza vaccine. The CDR3 sequence is CSVRTPWPEAFF. The DNA for the CDR3 is TGCAGCGTTAGGACGCCTTGGCCTGAAGCTTTCTTT. Full variable domain (missing parts from reference TRBV29-1 and TRBJ1-1): SAVISQKPSRDICQRGTSLTIQCQVDSQVTMMFWYRQQPGQSLTLIATANQGSEATYESGFVIDKFPISRPNLTFSTLTVSNMSPEDSSIYLCSVRTPWPEAFFGQGTRLTVV.